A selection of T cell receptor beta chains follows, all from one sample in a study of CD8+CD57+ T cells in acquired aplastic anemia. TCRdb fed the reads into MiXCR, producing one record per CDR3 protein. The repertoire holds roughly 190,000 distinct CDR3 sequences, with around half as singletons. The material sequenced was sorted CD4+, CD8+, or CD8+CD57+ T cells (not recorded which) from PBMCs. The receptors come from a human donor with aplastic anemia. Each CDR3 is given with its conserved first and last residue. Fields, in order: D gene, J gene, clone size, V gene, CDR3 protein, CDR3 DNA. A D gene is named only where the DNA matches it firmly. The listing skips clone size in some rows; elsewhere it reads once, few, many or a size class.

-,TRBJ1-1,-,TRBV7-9,CASSLGHNTEAFF,TGTGCCAGCAGCTTAGGGCACAACACTGAAGCTTTCTTT
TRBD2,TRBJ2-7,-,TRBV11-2,CASSFRIGLAGVNEQYF,TGTGCCAGCAGCTTTCGAATCGGGCTAGCGGGAGTGAACGAGCAGTACTTC
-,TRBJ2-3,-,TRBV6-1,CASLLSAGASTDTQYF,TGTGCCAGCCTTCTTAGCGCCGGTGCTAGCACAGATACGCAGTATTTT
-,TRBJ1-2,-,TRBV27,CASSFQPEIQGYTF,TGTGCCAGCAGTTTTCAACCAGAGATTCAGGGCTACACCTTC
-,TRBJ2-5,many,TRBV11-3,CASSRSTGTQYF,TGTGCCAGCAGCCGCTCGACAGGGACCCAGTACTTC
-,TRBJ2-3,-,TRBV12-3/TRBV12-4,CASSLGGSGRVDTQYF,TGTGCCAGCAGTTTAGGAGGGTCAGGGCGGGTAGATACGCAGTATTTT
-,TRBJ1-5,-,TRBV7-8,CASSLVRREGQPQHF,TGTGCCAGCAGCTTAGTTCGCAGGGAAGGTCAGCCCCAGCATTTT
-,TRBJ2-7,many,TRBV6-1,CASSQTRGGGEQYF,TGTGCCAGCAGCCAGACTAGGGGAGGGGGCGAGCAGTACTTC
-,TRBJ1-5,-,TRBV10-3,CAIGVAGGPETQHF,TGTGCCATAGGGGTAGCGGGAGGGCCGGAGACCCAGCATTTT
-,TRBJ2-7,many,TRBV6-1,CASSRGQDYEQYF,TGTGCCAGCAGCAGGGGCCAAGACTACGAGCAGTACTTC
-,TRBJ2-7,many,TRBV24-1,CATSDGQVGRYEQYF,TGTGCCACCAGTGATGGACAAGTTGGGCGCTACGAGCAGTACTTC
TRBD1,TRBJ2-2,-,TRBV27,CASSLWGQGAGELFF,TGTGCCAGCAGTTTATGGGGTCAGGGGGCCGGGGAGCTGTTTTTT
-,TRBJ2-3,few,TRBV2,CASVRPFSTDTQYF,TGTGCCAGCGTCAGACCGTTTAGCACAGATACGCAGTATTTT
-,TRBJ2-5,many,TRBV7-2,CASSATGSETQYF,TGTGCCAGCAGCGCAACAGGTTCAGAGACCCAGTACTTC
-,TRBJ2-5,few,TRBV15,CATSRQGPQETQYF,TGTGCCACCAGCAGACAGGGCCCGCAAGAGACCCAGTACTTC